A single sample is the source of the 3 T cell receptor beta chains below, sequenced in a study of blood T cell repertoires in COVID-19. Using immunoSEQ multiplex PCR, the repertoire was profiled, and TCRdb retains in-frame clones only, with some absent. Among about 160,000 clones listed, roughly 91% were seen once. Sample: peripheral blood. The receptors were sampled from a woman aged 45-59 years with acute or convalescent COVID-19.

The V call is TRBV2, the J call TRBJ1-1; the D is unclear. Germline-derived CDR1 and CDR2 are SNHLY and FYNNEI. Trimming removed 4 bases at V and 1 base at J, with 7 bases between. There are 13 residues in the CDR3. The CDR3 nucleotides are TGTGCCAGCAGTGTAACGGGGAACACTGAAGCTTTCTTT. It translates to CASSVTGNTEAFF.

The table lists this clone with a count of one. The rearrangement joins TRBV4-1 to TRBJ1-3, with D possibly being TRBD1 (6 bases). This CDR3 spans 14 amino acids. V shed 0 bases and J shed 3 bases, with 6 bases lying between them. Per the germline V gene, CDR1 is MGHRA and CDR2 is YSYEKL. DNA of the CDR3: TGCGCCAGCAGCCAAGAAGGGGGTGGAAACACCATATATTTT. This gives the protein CASSQEGGGNTIYF.

This rearrangement joins TRBV24-1 to TRBJ2-1; TRBD1 aligns across 8 bases. This CDR3 has 12 residues. The germline gives CDR1 KGHDR, CDR2 SFDVKD. V lost 8 bases to trimming and J lost 5 bases; unmatched junction nucleotides: 1. The CDR3 here is CATKDRDNEQFF. CDR3 DNA sequence: TGTGCCACCAAGGACAGGGACAATGAGCAGTTCTTC.